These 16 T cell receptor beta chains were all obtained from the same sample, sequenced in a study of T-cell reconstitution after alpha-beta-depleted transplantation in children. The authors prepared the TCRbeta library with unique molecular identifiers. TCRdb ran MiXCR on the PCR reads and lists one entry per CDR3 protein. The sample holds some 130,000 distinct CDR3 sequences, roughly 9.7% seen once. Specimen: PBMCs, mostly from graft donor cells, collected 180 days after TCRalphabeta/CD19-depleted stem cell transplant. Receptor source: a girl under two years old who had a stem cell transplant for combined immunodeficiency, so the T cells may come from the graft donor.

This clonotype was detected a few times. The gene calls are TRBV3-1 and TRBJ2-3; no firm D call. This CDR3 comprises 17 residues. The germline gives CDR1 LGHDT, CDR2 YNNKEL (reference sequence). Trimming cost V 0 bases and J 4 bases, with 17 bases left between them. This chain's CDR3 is CASSQDRVASYSDTQYF. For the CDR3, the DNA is TGTGCCAGCAGCCAAGATAGAGTCGCTTCGTATTCAGATACGCAGTATTTT.

CDR3 loop: CSARARARTGELFF. The CDR3, as DNA: TGCAGTGCTAGGGCTAGGGCAAGAACCGGGGAGCTGTTTTTT. The chain joins TRBV20-1 to TRBJ2-2; unclear D gene. The CDR3 totals 14 residues. V lost 3 bases, J lost 5 bases, and 13 bases lay in between. Germline lookup yields CDR1 DFQATT and CDR2 SNEGSKA (reference sequence).

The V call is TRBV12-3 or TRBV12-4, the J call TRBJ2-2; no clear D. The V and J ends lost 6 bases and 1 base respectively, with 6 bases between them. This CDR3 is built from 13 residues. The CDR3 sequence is CASSPRNTGELFF. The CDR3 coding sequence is TGTGCCAGCAGCCCTAGGAACACCGGGGAGCTGTTTTTT.

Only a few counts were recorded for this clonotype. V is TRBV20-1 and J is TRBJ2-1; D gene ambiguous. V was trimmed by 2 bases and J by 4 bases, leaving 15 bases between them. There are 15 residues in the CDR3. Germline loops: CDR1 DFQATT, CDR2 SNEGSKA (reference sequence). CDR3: CSARTQSRGYNEQFF. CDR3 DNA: TGCAGTGCTAGAACTCAGTCGAGAGGATACAATGAGCAGTTCTTC.

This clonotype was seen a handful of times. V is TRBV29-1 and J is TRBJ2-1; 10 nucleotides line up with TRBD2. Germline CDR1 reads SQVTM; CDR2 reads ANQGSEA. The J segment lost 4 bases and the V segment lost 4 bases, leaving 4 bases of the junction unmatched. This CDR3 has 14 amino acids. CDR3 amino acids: CSVAASGSYNEQFF. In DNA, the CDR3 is TGCAGCGTTGCGGCTAGCGGGAGTTACAATGAGCAGTTCTTC.

CDR3 nucleotide sequence: TGTGCCAGCAGTCATTGGGGACAGGGGCAAGAGACCCAGTACTTC. Translation gives CASSHWGQGQETQYF. The genes are TRBV12-3 or TRBV12-4 and TRBJ2-5; TRBD1 agrees at 10 bases. With 5 bases clipped from V and 2 bases from J, the junction kept 5 bases outside the gene matches. The length of the CDR3 is 15 residues.

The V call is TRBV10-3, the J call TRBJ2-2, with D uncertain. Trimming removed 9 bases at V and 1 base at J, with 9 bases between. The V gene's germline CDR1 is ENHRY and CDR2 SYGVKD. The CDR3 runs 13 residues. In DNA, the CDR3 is TGTGCCATTTACGATAGGAACACCGGGGAGCTGTTTTTT. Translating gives CAIYDRNTGELFF.

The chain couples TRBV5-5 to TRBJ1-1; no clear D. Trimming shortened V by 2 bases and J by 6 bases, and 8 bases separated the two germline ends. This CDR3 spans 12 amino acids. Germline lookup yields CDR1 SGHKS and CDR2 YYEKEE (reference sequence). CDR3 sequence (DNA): TGTGCCAGCAGCTTAGGGTGGGCTGAAGCTTTCTTT. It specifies CASSLGWAEAFF.

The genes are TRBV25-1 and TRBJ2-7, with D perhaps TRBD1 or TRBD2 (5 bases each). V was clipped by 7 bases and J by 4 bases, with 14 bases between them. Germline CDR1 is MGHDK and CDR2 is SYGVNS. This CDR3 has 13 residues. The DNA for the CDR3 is TGTGCCAGCAAGGGGCAGCCGGGGTACGAGCAGTACTTC. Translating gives CASKGQPGYEQYF.

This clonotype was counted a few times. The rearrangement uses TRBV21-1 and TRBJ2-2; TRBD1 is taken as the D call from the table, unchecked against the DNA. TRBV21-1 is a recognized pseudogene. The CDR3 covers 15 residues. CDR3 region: CASSGTGGFTGELFF. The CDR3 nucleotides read TGTGCCAGCAGCGGGACAGGGGGTTTCACCGGGGAGCTGTTTTTT.

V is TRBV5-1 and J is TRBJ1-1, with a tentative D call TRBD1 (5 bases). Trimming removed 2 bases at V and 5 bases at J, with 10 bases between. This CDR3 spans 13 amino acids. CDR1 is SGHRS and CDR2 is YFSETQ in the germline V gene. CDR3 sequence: CASSFHEGTEAFF. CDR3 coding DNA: TGCGCCAGCAGCTTCCATGAGGGGACTGAAGCTTTCTTT.

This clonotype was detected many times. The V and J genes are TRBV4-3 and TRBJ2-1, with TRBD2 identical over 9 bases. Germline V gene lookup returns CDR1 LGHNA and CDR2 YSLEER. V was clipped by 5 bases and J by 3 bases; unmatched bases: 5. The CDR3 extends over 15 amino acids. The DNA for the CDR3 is TGCGCCAGCAGCTTCCGACTAGCGGACTACAATGAGCAGTTCTTC. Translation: CASSFRLADYNEQFF.

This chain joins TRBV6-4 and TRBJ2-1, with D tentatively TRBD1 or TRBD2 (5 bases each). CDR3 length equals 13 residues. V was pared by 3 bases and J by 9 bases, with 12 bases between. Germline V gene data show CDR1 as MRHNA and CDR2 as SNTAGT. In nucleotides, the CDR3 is TGTGCCAGCAGTGAAATGAGGGGCAGTGAGCAGTTCTTC. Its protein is CASSEMRGSEQFF.

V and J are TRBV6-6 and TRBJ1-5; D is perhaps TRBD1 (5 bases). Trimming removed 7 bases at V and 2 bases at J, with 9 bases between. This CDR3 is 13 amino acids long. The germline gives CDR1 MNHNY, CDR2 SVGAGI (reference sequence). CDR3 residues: CASTRDGNQPQHF. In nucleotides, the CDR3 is TGTGCCAGCACCAGGGATGGCAATCAGCCCCAGCATTTT.

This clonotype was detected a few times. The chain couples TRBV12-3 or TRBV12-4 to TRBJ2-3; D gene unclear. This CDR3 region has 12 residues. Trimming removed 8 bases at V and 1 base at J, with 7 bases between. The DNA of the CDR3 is TGTGCCAGCTGCCGGGGCACAGATACGCAGTATTTT. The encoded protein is CASCRGTDTQYF.

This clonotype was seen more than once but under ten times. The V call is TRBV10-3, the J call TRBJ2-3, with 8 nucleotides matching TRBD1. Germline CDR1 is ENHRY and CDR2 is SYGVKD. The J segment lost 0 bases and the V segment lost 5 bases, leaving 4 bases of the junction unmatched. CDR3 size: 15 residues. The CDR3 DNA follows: TGTGCCATCAGTTTGACAGGGGCTAGCACAGATACGCAGTATTTT. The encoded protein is CAISLTGASTDTQYF.